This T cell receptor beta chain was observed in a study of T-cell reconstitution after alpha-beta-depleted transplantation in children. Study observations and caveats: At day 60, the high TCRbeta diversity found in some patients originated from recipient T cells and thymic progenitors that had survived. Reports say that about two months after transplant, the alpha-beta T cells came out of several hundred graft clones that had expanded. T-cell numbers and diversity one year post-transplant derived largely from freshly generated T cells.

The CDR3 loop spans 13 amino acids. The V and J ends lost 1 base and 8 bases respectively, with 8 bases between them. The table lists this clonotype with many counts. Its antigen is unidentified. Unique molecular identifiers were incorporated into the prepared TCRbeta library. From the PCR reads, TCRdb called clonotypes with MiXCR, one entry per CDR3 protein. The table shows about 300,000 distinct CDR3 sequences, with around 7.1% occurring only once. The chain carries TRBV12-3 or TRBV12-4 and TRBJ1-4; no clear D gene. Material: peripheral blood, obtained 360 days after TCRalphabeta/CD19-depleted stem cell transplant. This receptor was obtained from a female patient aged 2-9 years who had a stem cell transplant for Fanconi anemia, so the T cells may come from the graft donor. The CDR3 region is CASSLGRREKLFF. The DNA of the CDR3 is TGTGCCAGCAGTTTAGGAAGAAGGGAAAAACTGTTTTTT.